The text below deals with one T cell receptor beta chain. The clone's antigen remains unknown. Base qualities are not provided; no much larger clone lies one nucleotide away. From the cysteine through the phenylalanine, the CDR3 covers 12 amino acids. Only CDR3 DNA remains: 36 bases, in frame from the first base. Relative to germline, V is 4 bases shorter and J is 8 bases shorter, with 11 bases between their ends. CDR1 and CDR2 are read off the germline V gene as SGHRS and YFSETQ. The sample originates from a study of CD8 T cells in ankylosing spondylitis (dated by TCRdb to about 2017). At the level of the whole study: To find TCR variants linked to disease, the study profiled T cell receptor beta repertoires in ankylosing spondylitis patients and healthy donors. In total, the full study cohort was made up of 110 or so healthy donors and 20 to 25 ankylosing spondylitis patients. Peripheral blood was sampled, and synovial fluid was additionally collected from ankylosing spondylitis patients.

What the work shows at the level of the full study, not this receptor alone: In peripheral blood, the disease-linked clones were found at relatively low frequencies and had a CD8+ phenotype. Blood from ankylosing spondylitis patients appeared to be characterized by a TCR beta motif made up of under 10 highly homologous amino acid variants. The disease-linked clones were reported to be significantly enriched in matched synovial fluid samples from ankylosing spondylitis patients. Some motif variants were previously reported in synovial fluid and blood of reactive arthritis patients, suggesting common disease-initiation mechanisms.

The sequencer listed for this sample is Illumina HiSeq 2500. Quantitative 5'-RACE with molecular barcodes was the method used to prepare the TCR beta libraries. As for the authors' bioinformatics: To identify disease-linked TCR variants, a new computational method was used, one built on a probabilistic model of VDJ rearrangement. The public sequencing data were trimmed at Q25 with fastp and processed into clonotypes with MiXCR by TCRdb, which kept only in-frame beta chains. Each entry merges the rows of one CDR3 protein and shows their most common DNA and genes. The authors' filters were not applied to this entry. This sample is represented by around 770,000 distinct CDR3 sequences; roughly 19% of them were singletons. Under 20% of the sample goes to the ten largest clones.

This clonotype originated in a male donor with ankylosing spondylitis. Sequences were obtained from blood, either unsorted or a sorted T cell fraction (not recorded which). Recombination linked TRBV5-1 to TRBJ2-3; no D gene call is confident. At the DNA level, the sequence is TGCGCCAGCAGCGCGGATGGTGGTACGCAGTATTTT. Its product reads: CASSADGGTQYF.